This T cell receptor (beta chain) originates from a study of cytotoxic CD8 clonotypes in ibrutinib-treated CLL. Study in general: The authors obtained response samples at a median of about 12 months of treatment, range 6 to 36. Regarding the study as a whole: Clonality increased at ibrutinib response, then returned toward baseline at progression.

This clone was counted a few times. Its cognate antigen is unknown. TCRdb's table, derived via immunoSEQ multiplex PCR, lists solely in-frame clones and lacks some. The profile shows about 130,000 clones, around three quarters of them singletons. V lost 3 bases to trimming and J lost 4 bases, with 13 bases between them. The CDR3 covers 15 residues. Per germline, CDR1 MDHEN and CDR2 SYDVKM. J is TRBJ1-3 and V is TRBV28, with D perhaps TRBD1 (5 bases). This TCR came from a human donor with chronic lymphocytic leukemia. The sample was PBMCs, taken after 12 months of ibrutinib treatment. The CDR3 reads CASSFFDGQGNTIYF. The CDR3 DNA reads TGTGCCAGCAGTTTTTTCGATGGACAAGGAAACACCATATATTTT.